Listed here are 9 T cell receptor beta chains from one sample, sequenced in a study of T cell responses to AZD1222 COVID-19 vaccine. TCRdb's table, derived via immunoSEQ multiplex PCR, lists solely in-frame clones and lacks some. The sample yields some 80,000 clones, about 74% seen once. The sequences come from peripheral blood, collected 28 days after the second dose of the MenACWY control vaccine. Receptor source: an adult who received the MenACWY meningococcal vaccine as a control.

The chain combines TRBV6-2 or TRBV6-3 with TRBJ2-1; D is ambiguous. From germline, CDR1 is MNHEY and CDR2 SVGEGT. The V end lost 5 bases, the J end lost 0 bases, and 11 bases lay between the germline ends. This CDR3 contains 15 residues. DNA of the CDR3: TGTGCCAGCAGTAGACTCGCCAGCTCCTACAATGAGCAGTTCTTC. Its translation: CASSRLASSYNEQFF.

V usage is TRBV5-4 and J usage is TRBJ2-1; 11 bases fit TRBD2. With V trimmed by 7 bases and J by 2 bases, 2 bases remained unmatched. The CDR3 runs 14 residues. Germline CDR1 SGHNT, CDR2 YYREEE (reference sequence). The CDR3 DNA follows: TGTGCCAGCGGGACTAGCGGTACCTACAATGAGCAGTTCTTC. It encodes CASGTSGTYNEQFF.

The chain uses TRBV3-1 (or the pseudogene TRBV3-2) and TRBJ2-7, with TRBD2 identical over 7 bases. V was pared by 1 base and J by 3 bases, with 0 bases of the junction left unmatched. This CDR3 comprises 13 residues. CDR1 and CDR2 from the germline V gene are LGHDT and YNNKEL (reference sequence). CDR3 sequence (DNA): TGTGCCAGCAGCCAAGGGGGGGGCTACGAGCAGTACTTC. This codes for CASSQGGGYEQYF.

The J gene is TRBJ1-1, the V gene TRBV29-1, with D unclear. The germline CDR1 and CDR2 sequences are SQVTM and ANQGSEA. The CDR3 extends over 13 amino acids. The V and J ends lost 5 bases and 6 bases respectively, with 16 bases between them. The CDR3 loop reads CSVRTSGWPEAFF. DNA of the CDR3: TGCAGCGTTCGTACGTCTGGTTGGCCTGAAGCTTTCTTT.

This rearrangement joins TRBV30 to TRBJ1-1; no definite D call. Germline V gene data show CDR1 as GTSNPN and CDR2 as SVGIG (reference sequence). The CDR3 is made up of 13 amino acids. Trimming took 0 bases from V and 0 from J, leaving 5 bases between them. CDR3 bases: TGTGCCTGGAGTGTCAGATTGAACACTGAAGCTTTCTTT. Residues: CAWSVRLNTEAFF.

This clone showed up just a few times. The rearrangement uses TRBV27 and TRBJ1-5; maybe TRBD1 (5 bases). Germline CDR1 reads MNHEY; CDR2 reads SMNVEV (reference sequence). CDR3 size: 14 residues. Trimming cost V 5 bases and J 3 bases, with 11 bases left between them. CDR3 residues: CASSPRQNNQPQHF. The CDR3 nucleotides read TGTGCCAGCAGTCCAAGACAGAACAATCAGCCCCAGCATTTT.

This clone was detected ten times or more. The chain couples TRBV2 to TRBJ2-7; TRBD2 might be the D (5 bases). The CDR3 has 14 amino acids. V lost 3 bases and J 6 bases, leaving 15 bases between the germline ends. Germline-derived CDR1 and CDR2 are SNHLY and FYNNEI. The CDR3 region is CASSEPSLLGEQYF. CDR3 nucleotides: TGTGCCAGCAGTGAGCCTAGCCTCCTGGGCGAGCAGTACTTC.

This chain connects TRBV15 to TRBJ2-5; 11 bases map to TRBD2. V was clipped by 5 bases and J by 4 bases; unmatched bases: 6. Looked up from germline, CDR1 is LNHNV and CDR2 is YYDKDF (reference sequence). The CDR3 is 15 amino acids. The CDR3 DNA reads TGTGCCACCAGCGGAATAGCGGGAGGGGGAGAGACCCAGTACTTC. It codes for CATSGIAGGGETQYF.

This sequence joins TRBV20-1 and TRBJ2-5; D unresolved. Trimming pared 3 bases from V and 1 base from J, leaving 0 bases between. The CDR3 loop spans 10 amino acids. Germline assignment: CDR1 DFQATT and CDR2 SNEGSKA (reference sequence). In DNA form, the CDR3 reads TGCAGTGCTAGCCAAGAGACCCAGTACTTC. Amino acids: CSASQETQYF.